Listed below are T cell receptor beta chains from one sample, sequenced in a study of vaccination and CD4 T cells after COVID-19. One entry per CDR3 protein results from TCRdb running MiXCR on the PCR reads. The sample holds around 16,000 distinct CDR3 sequences, approximately 66% seen once. The starting material was CD4+ T cells from blood, obtained after SARS-CoV-2 vaccination. The receptors stem from a human donor who had recovered from COVID-19. The conserved cysteine and the conserved F or W are not part of the CDR3 here. Fields, in order: D gene, V gene, J gene, CDR3 protein. The D gene is left open where the match is weak.

d_call: NA
v_call: TRBV20-1
j_call: TRBJ2-7
cdr3_aa: SARSQGTYEQY

d_call: NA
v_call: TRBV29-1
j_call: TRBJ1-2
cdr3_aa: SVATNVQTST

d_call: TRBD2
v_call: TRBV29-1
j_call: TRBJ2-3
cdr3_aa: SSSAGVGTDTQY

d_call: NA
v_call: TRBV7-3
j_call: TRBJ2-7
cdr3_aa: ASSLSRTGEQY

d_call: TRBD1
v_call: TRBV20-1
j_call: TRBJ1-1
cdr3_aa: SARTGGTEAF

d_call: NA
v_call: TRBV7-6
j_call: TRBJ2-5
cdr3_aa: ASSLDRQTQETQY

d_call: NA
v_call: TRBV7-9
j_call: TRBJ2-5
cdr3_aa: ASSLGSASEVETQY

d_call: NA
v_call: TRBV5-4
j_call: TRBJ1-6
cdr3_aa: ASSPDRRNSPLH

d_call: NA
v_call: TRBV20-1
j_call: TRBJ2-1
cdr3_aa: SLFRRNYNEQF

d_call: TRBD2
v_call: TRBV10-3
j_call: TRBJ2-2
cdr3_aa: AISETSGSTGELF

d_call: NA
v_call: TRBV6-5
j_call: TRBJ2-6
cdr3_aa: ASSSQDAKGVTGANVLT

d_call: NA
v_call: TRBV7-2
j_call: TRBJ1-5
cdr3_aa: ASSLSGGNQPQH

d_call: TRBD2
v_call: TRBV7-2
j_call: TRBJ2-7
cdr3_aa: ASSPPGPTSN

d_call: NA
v_call: TRBV7-2
j_call: TRBJ2-3
cdr3_aa: ASSSGRTDTQY

d_call: NA
v_call: TRBV20-1
j_call: TRBJ2-5
cdr3_aa: SAREAGQTQY

d_call: NA
v_call: TRBV10-3
j_call: TRBJ2-5
cdr3_aa: AISVSKRQETQY

d_call: NA
v_call: TRBV6-1
j_call: TRBJ2-3
cdr3_aa: ASRLGAFTDTQY

d_call: TRBD1
v_call: TRBV6-1
j_call: TRBJ1-2
cdr3_aa: ASSPTGGRGYGYT

d_call: NA
v_call: TRBV6-2/TRBV6-3
j_call: TRBJ2-7
cdr3_aa: ASSIGPYEQY

d_call: NA
v_call: TRBV20-1
j_call: TRBJ2-2
cdr3_aa: SGGGANTGELF

d_call: NA
v_call: TRBV5-5
j_call: TRBJ1-1
cdr3_aa: ASSPGATTEAF

d_call: NA
v_call: TRBV7-2
j_call: TRBJ1-5
cdr3_aa: ASSLGSGPQH

d_call: TRBD1
v_call: TRBV20-1
j_call: TRBJ2-3
cdr3_aa: SAYRGFTDTQY

d_call: NA
v_call: TRBV29-1
j_call: TRBJ1-1
cdr3_aa: SVDTGMNTEAF

d_call: NA
v_call: TRBV15
j_call: TRBJ2-6
cdr3_aa: ATSRSGTGANVLT

d_call: NA
v_call: TRBV2
j_call: TRBJ2-5
cdr3_aa: ASSIRRETQY

d_call: NA
v_call: TRBV6-1
j_call: TRBJ1-1
cdr3_aa: ASITQGGNTEAF

d_call: NA
v_call: TRBV19
j_call: TRBJ1-1
cdr3_aa: ASQLRNTEAF

d_call: TRBD1
v_call: TRBV10-3
j_call: TRBJ2-7
cdr3_aa: AISGTGSQTYEQY

d_call: TRBD2
v_call: TRBV7-2
j_call: TRBJ2-2
cdr3_aa: ASRSWGGSDTGELF

d_call: NA
v_call: TRBV7-9
j_call: TRBJ2-1
cdr3_aa: ASSLLGPNEQF

d_call: NA
v_call: TRBV10-3
j_call: TRBJ2-5
cdr3_aa: AISEATGAETQY

d_call: TRBD2
v_call: TRBV19
j_call: TRBJ2-5
cdr3_aa: ASRGGYRETQY

d_call: NA
v_call: TRBV7-2
j_call: TRBJ2-2
cdr3_aa: ASSLSRGYTGELF

d_call: NA
v_call: TRBV7-2
j_call: TRBJ1-5
cdr3_aa: ASSSDNNQPQH

d_call: NA
v_call: TRBV20-1
j_call: TRBJ2-5
cdr3_aa: SASGPQEETQY

d_call: TRBD2
v_call: TRBV20-1
j_call: TRBJ2-2
cdr3_aa: SASSGTRGGGELF

d_call: NA
v_call: TRBV4-1
j_call: TRBJ1-5
cdr3_aa: ASSQDDRGRQPQH

d_call: NA
v_call: TRBV20-1
j_call: TRBJ1-5
cdr3_aa: SASIYNQPQH

d_call: NA
v_call: TRBV6-2/TRBV6-3
j_call: TRBJ1-1
cdr3_aa: ASRPRQVGTEAF

d_call: NA
v_call: TRBV6-1
j_call: TRBJ1-2
cdr3_aa: ASRPVSGGGGYT

d_call: NA
v_call: TRBV5-1
j_call: TRBJ2-7
cdr3_aa: ASSLDSRYEQY

d_call: TRBD1
v_call: TRBV12-3/TRBV12-4
j_call: TRBJ2-5
cdr3_aa: ASRSTQGAQVETQY

d_call: NA
v_call: TRBV20-1
j_call: TRBJ1-2
cdr3_aa: SARVGDGYT